This T cell receptor (beta chain) was captured by sequencing in a study of control samples from healthy donors and cancer patients. CDR1 is SGDLS, CDR2 YYNGEE, per germline. V trimming: 4 bases; J trimming: 0 bases; junction bases outside the gene matches: 5. The CDR3 has 16 amino acids. Produced via immunoSEQ multiplex PCR; TCRdb's table is partial and in-frame only. In the table there are roughly 450,000 clones, 90% of which are singletons. The TCR comes from a man aged 40-55 years with head and neck cancer. The sequenced sample was PBMCs. The V gene is TRBV9, the J gene TRBJ2-3; 10 bases fit TRBD2. CDR3 bases: TGTGCCAGCAGCAACCTAGCGGGGGTGAGCACAGATACGCAGTATTTT. It encodes CASSNLAGVSTDTQYF. Full variable domain (rest looked up from reference TRBV9 and TRBJ2-3): DSGVTQTPKHLITATGQRVTLRCSPRSGDLSVYWYQQSLDQGLQFLIQYYNGEERAKGNILERFSAQQFPDLHSELNLSSLELGDSALYFCASSNLAGVSTDTQYFGPGTRLTVL.